The 5 T cell receptor beta chains below all came from one sample that was sequenced in a study of blood T cell repertoires in COVID-19. Method: immunoSEQ multiplex PCR; TCRdb's copy keeps in-frame clones and lacks some. The sample records 200,000 to 250,000 clones, over 75% being singletons. Sequencing input: PBMCs or T cells enriched from blood (not recorded which). These receptor sequences come from a man aged 30 to 45 in a cohort exposed to, infected with or recovered from COVID-19 (not recorded which).

The chain links TRBV28 to TRBJ1-5, with D unclear. The CDR3 consists of 14 residues. Deletions cut 2 bases from V and 3 bases from J, with 8 bases between. Germline CDR1 is MDHEN and CDR2 is SYDVKM. The DNA for the CDR3 is TGTGCCAGCAGTTTAAAGAGCACCAATCAGCCCCAGCATTTT. The encoded protein is CASSLKSTNQPQHF.

This chain connects TRBV21-1 to TRBJ2-5; the D call of TRBD1 is as the table states it, not checked on the DNA. TRBV21-1 is shown as a pseudogene. This CDR3 contains 15 residues. CDR3: CASSKGTGPGETQYF. For the CDR3, the DNA is TGTGCCAGCAGCAAAGGTACAGGGCCGGGGGAGACCCAGTACTTC.

This rearrangement joins TRBV7-3 to TRBJ2-7, with D tentatively TRBD2 (5 bases). Trimming took 1 base from V and 6 from J, leaving 10 bases between them. Germline CDR1 reads SGHTA; CDR2 reads FQGTGA. CDR3 length: 13 amino acids. The DNA of the CDR3 is TGTGCCAGCAGCTTAAACGAGGGTGGCGAGCAGTACTTC. It translates to CASSLNEGGEQYF.

The CDR3 here is CASSLGRVSTNEKLFF. The CDR3 coding sequence is TGTGCCAGCAGCTTAGGCAGGGTCTCAACTAATGAAAAACTGTTTTTT. The rearrangement joins TRBV7-9 to TRBJ1-4; D possibly corresponds to TRBD1 (5 bases). In germline, CDR1 is SEHNR, CDR2 FQNEAQ (reference sequence). V was clipped by 1 base and J by 0 bases, with 9 bases between them. This CDR3 has 16 amino acids.

The chain joins TRBV7-2 to TRBJ2-7, with 13 bases fitting TRBD2. This CDR3 has 14 residues. The trim removed 5 bases at V and 3 bases at J, leaving 1 base unmatched. Germline assignment: CDR1 SGHTA and CDR2 FQGNSA. In DNA, the CDR3 is TGTGCCAGCAGCCGGACTAGCGGGAGCTACGAGCAGTACTTC. Amino acids: CASSRTSGSYEQYF.